This TCR beta chain stems from a study of shared clonotypes between healthy human individuals. Study-level background: CD4 naive and memory got three plates each, CD8 naive two, CD8 memory one.

Germline V lookup: CDR1 SEHNR, CDR2 FQNEAQ (reference sequence). V was clipped by 4 bases and J by 1 base, with 6 bases between them. This CDR3 spans 13 amino acids. Adults of Caucasian background living in Nashville, Tennessee made up all donors. Here immunoSEQ multiplex PCR was the method, and the copy in TCRdb shows in-frame clones only, minus some. This table holds hundreds of thousands of clones, around 74% found once. Of note for this clone: The target antigen is unknown.

General study points: Among donors, sharing of clonotypes was expected to be affected by sequencing depth.

The chain is built from TRBV7-9 and TRBJ2-3; D is tentatively TRBD1 or TRBD2 (5 bases each). The receptor was isolated from a woman aged 30 to 39 in good health. Sample: memory CD4+ T cells sorted from blood. Described subset: CD45RA-negative fraction. This CDR3 is CASSWDGTDTQYF. The DNA for the CDR3 is TGTGCCAGCAGCTGGGACGGCACAGATACGCAGTATTTT.